This paragraph covers one TCR beta chain sequence. Antigen unknown. In the PCR, 60 Vbeta and 13 Jbeta primers were used. TCRdb's table, derived via immunoSEQ multiplex PCR, lists solely in-frame clones and lacks some. This table holds roughly 200,000 clones, 79% found once. This sample was taken from a study of cytomegalovirus exposure and HLA in healthy donors. Regarding the study as a whole: According to the study, 180 or so TCR beta chains were cytomegalovirus-associated. In a later analysis, an Asian-associated ancestry cluster reportedly showed fewer N-insertions than the approximately 620-donor mean.

Material for sequencing was PBMCs. The sequence was obtained from a girl aged 10 to 17 in good health and CMV-seropositive.

In DNA, the CDR3 is TGTGCCACCAGCCCCCGGGACAGGGCCACAGATACGCAGTATTTT. It codes for CATSPRDRATDTQYF. The genes are TRBV15 and TRBJ2-3; 9 positions match TRBD1. The CDR3 has 15 residues. The V gene's germline CDR1 is LNHNV and CDR2 YYDKDF (reference sequence). V dropped 5 bases and J dropped 2; count of bases not matched to a gene: 5.